This TCR beta chain was profiled in a study of PD-1 blockade in classical Hodgkin lymphoma. Patients all relapsed after autologous stem cell transplantation, and there was variation in brentuximab vedotin exposure. Data came from immunoSEQ multiplex PCR; TCRdb stores just in-frame clones and leaves some out. The sample has under 110,000 clones, roughly 91% seen once. After removal of 6 bases from V and 5 bases from J, the junction contained 10 bases not matched to a gene. Germline V gene sequence: CDR1 SNHLY, CDR2 FYNNEI. The CDR3 has 16 amino acids. The rearrangement links TRBV2 to TRBJ2-1; 10 bases are shared with TRBD2. Specimen: peripheral blood mononuclear cells (PBMCs), collected before the second cycle of nivolumab. The receptor was derived from a human donor with classical Hodgkin lymphoma. In DNA, the CDR3 is TGTGCCAGCAGGCAAGGTACTAGCGGGGTTCACAATGAGCAGTTCTTC. This codes for CASRQGTSGVHNEQFF.